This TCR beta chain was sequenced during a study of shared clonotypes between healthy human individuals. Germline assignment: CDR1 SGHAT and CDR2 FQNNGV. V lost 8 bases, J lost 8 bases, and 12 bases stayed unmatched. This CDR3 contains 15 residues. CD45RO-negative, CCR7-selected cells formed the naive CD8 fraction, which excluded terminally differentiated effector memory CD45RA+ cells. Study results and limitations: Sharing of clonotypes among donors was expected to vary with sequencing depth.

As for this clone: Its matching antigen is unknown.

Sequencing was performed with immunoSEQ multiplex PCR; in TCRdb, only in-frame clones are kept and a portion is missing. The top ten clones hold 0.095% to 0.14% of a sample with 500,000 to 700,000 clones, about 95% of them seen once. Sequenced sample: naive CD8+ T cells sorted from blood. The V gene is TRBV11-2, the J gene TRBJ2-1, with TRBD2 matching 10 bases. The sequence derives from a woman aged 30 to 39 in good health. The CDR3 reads CASRRSPSGRDEQFF. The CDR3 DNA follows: TGTGCCAGCCGCAGGTCCCCTAGCGGGAGAGATGAGCAGTTCTTC.